Listed here are 16 T cell receptor beta chains from one sample, sequenced in a study of cytomegalovirus exposure and HLA in healthy donors. Researchers ran the PCR with 60 Vbeta and 13 Jbeta primers. Assay used: immunoSEQ multiplex PCR; TCRdb lists only in-frame clones, some missing. This sample has 250,000 to 350,000 clones; roughly 89% occur once, and the top ten carry less than 4.5%. The source material was PBMCs. Source of these receptors: a man in his forties in good health and CMV-seropositive.

The chain carries TRBV19 and TRBJ2-1; D may be TRBD2 (5 bases). Germline V CDR1 and CDR2: LNHDA, SQIVND (reference sequence). This CDR3 is 11 amino acids long. The germline V and J ends were trimmed by 5 bases and 9 bases, with 8 bases remaining between them. The CDR3 DNA sequence: TGTGCCAGTAGTCTAGCTGTTGAGCAGTTCTTC. Amino acid sequence: CASSLAVEQFF.

Worth noting for this clone: The conserved closing phenylalanine or tryptophan is absent in this CDR3, likely reflecting a read error. It is unclear where the CDR3 begins or ends on the DNA, so no DNA is shown, and the CDR3 is as TCRdb lists it. The chain carries TRBV7-3 and TRBJ2-7; the D call in the table, TRBD2, was not verified against the DNA. The germline V gene encodes CDR1 SGHTA and CDR2 FQGTGA. Counting both end residues, the CDR3 totals 13 amino acids. CDR3 in amino acids: CASSPHPGLRPDL.

This sequence joins TRBV6-5 and TRBJ2-7, with 11 bases matching TRBD1. After removal of 8 bases from V and 3 bases from J, the junction contained 6 bases not matched to a gene. Germline V gene lookup returns CDR1 MNHEY and CDR2 SVGAGI. The CDR3 is 14 residues long. The CDR3 sequence is CASRAGTGGYEQYF. The CDR3 nucleotides read TGTGCCAGCCGTGCCGGGACAGGGGGCTACGAGCAGTACTTC.

A word on this clone: At the DNA level, this CDR3 is encoded by other sequences in the same sample as well. The genes are TRBV6-1 and TRBJ2-7; 8 bases fit TRBD1. The germline gives CDR1 MNHNS, CDR2 SASEGT. With V trimmed by 6 bases and J by 7 bases, 8 bases remained unmatched. The CDR3 contains 13 residues. The CDR3 reads CASRPGQGREQYF. DNA of the CDR3: TGTGCCAGCAGGCCTGGACAGGGACGGGAGCAGTACTTC.

This chain's CDR3 is CASSGPRGSSYNEQFF. In nucleotides, the CDR3 is TGTGCCAGCAGTGGCCCGCGGGGTAGCTCCTACAATGAGCAGTTCTTC. V usage is TRBV25-1 and J usage is TRBJ2-1; the D gene is possibly TRBD2 (6 bases). Trimming pared 4 bases from V and 0 bases from J, leaving 13 bases between. The CDR3 totals 16 residues. The V gene's germline CDR1 is MGHDK and CDR2 SYGVNS.

This chain connects TRBV6-1 to TRBJ1-2; tentative D call: TRBD1 (6 bases). Germline values: CDR1 MNHNS, CDR2 SASEGT. The CDR3 loop spans 17 amino acids. V lost 2 bases, J lost 4 bases, and 20 bases lay in between. The CDR3 here is CASSEYRDFVGSYGYTF. DNA of the CDR3: TGTGCCAGCAGTGAATACAGGGATTTCGTTGGTAGCTATGGCTACACCTTC.

This sequence joins TRBV28 and TRBJ2-7; TRBD1 aligns across 7 bases. V trimming: 7 bases; J trimming: 1 base; junction bases outside the gene matches: 13. The length of the CDR3 is 16 residues. Germline values: CDR1 MDHEN, CDR2 SYDVKM. CDR3 sequence reads: CASTTWGKGQSYEQYF. CDR3 nucleotide sequence: TGTGCCAGCACCACATGGGGCAAGGGACAGTCCTACGAGCAGTACTTC.

This clone occurred once. The J gene is TRBJ1-3, the V gene TRBV28; D gene ambiguous. The CDR3 totals 15 residues. V gave up 3 bases and J gave up 2 bases, with 11 bases separating them. Germline V lookup: CDR1 MDHEN, CDR2 SYDVKM. Written as DNA, the CDR3 is TGTGCCAGCAGTTTCGTGAGGGATACTGGAAACACCATATATTTT. This translates into CASSFVRDTGNTIYF.

In its sample, this clone was seen once. V and J are TRBV5-4 and TRBJ2-7, with D perhaps TRBD1 (6 bases). V dropped 0 bases and J dropped 2 bases, with 9 bases sitting between them. Germline V gives CDR1 SGHNT, CDR2 YYREEE (reference sequence). There are 14 residues in the CDR3. The CDR3 reads CASSLDRATYEQYF. In DNA form, the CDR3 reads TGTGCCAGCAGCTTGGACAGGGCCACCTACGAGCAGTACTTC.

The chain combines TRBV28 with TRBJ1-2; 12 bases align to TRBD1. The germline CDR1 and CDR2 sequences are MDHEN and SYDVKM. Unmatched junction bases numbered 7, after V lost 4 bases and J lost 7 bases. CDR3 length: 15 amino acids. DNA for the CDR3: TGTGCCAGCAGTTACTCCGGGACAGGGGGCGCTGGCTACACCTTC. This gives the protein CASSYSGTGGAGYTF.

This clone was observed a few times. V is TRBV19 and J is TRBJ1-4; weak D call: TRBD1 (5 bases). The CDR3 totals 15 residues. Trimming stripped 9 bases from V and 3 bases from J, with 17 bases between. Per germline, CDR1 LNHDA and CDR2 SQIVND (reference sequence). CDR3 loop: CASRLVRDSNEKLFF. The CDR3 DNA follows: TGTGCCAGCCGACTCGTCAGGGACTCTAATGAAAAACTGTTTTTT.

This clone occurred once. This sequence joins TRBV7-2 and TRBJ2-1, with 13 bases fitting TRBD2. Looked up from germline, CDR1 is SGHTA and CDR2 is FQGNSA. V lost 3 bases to trimming and J lost 8 bases; unmatched junction nucleotides: 7. There are 16 residues in the CDR3. CDR3 DNA: TGTGCCAGCAGCTTCAGACTAGCGGGAGGTCGGGATGAGCAGTTCTTC. Its protein product is CASSFRLAGGRDEQFF.

The chain links TRBV28 to TRBJ1-2, with D maybe TRBD1 (5 bases). Trimming cost V 8 bases and J 4 bases, with 29 bases left between them. Germline-derived CDR1 and CDR2 are MDHEN and SYDVKM. The CDR3 length is 18 residues. CDR3 amino acids: CASRVEGLGGLGPYGYTF. CDR3 nucleotide sequence: TGTGCCAGCCGAGTAGAGGGGTTGGGGGGGTTGGGTCCCTATGGCTACACCTTC.

This clone was detected only once. The V and J genes are TRBV7-9 and TRBJ2-2, with TRBD2 identical over 7 bases. Trimming took 7 bases from V and 2 from J; bases not matched to a gene: 7. Germline CDR1 SEHNR, CDR2 FQNEAQ (reference sequence). This CDR3 is built from 15 residues. The DNA of the CDR3 is TGTGCCAGCAACTTGCTAGCGGCTAACACCGGGGAGCTGTTTTTT. The encoded protein is CASNLLAANTGELFF.

The CDR3 protein is CSGQTGYGNTIYF. The CDR3 region has the DNA TGCAGCGGACAGACAGGGTACGGAAACACCATATATTTT. The chain carries TRBV29-1 and TRBJ1-3; 7 bases are shared with TRBD1. This CDR3 has 13 amino acids. Trimming at V came to 7 bases and at J to 4 bases, leaving 7 bases not matched to a gene. Germline V gene data show CDR1 as SQVTM and CDR2 as ANQGSEA.

For the CDR3, the DNA is TGTGCCAGTGGATCCACGGGAGGCACTGAAGCTTTCTTT. This sequence encodes CASGSTGGTEAFF. The chain couples TRBV19 to TRBJ1-1, with D unclear. From germline, CDR1 is LNHDA and CDR2 SQIVND (reference sequence). This CDR3 spans 13 amino acids. The V gene lost 8 bases and the J gene lost 4 bases, with 14 bases spanning the gap.